The rows below give T cell receptor beta chains drawn from one sample of a study of regulatory T cells in long-lasting Graves disease. TCRdb itself ran the multiplex PCR reads through MiXCR, one entry per CDR3 protein. The sample contains about 430,000 distinct CDR3 sequences, around 16% of which appear only once. These data were likewise used in another study, on T cells in Graves' hyperthyroidism and ophthalmopathy.

The sample in question was peripheral blood mononuclear cells (PBMCs), obtained at new diagnosis, from a patient treated with antithyroid drugs. The receptors come from a woman aged 40 to 55 with Graves disease. The conserved cysteine and the conserved F or W are not part of the CDR3 here. Some rows have no size entry. The others give once, few or many, or a class for an expanded clone.

V	length	size	CDR3
TRBV4-1	15	.	ASSQDLRGRSSYEQY
TRBV2	13	.	ASSYTRQGGETQY
TRBV5-8	13	many	ASSFTSGAYNEQF
TRBV19	11	.	ASSIGLAYEQY
TRBV11-1	17	many	ASSRSYSAVGSSYNEQF
TRBV19	13	many	ASSIAGGKSGGYT
TRBV6-1	12	.	ASSRAGGPNEQY
TRBV5-1	12	.	ASSFTDSGNTIY
TRBV5-6	11	many	ASSFEGTGELF
TRBV4-3	12	.	ASSQVPLGETQY
TRBV5-1	13	many	ASSLGDRYTDTQY
TRBV11-2	12	many	ASSSVIGYNEQF
TRBV4-1	14	few	ASSGWLDRSQETQY
TRBV10-2	14	many	ASSPLAGGTKETQY
TRBV25-1	11	few	ASRAGVGTPLH
TRBV6-1	12	many	ASVDSDISYEQY
TRBV12-3/TRBV12-4	12	many	ASNPGAGTSPLH
TRBV20-1	12	many	SAPEVGGTDTQY
TRBV11-2	11	many	ASVVGYAGELF
TRBV19	13	.	ASNPTGVGANVLT
TRBV7-9	18	.	ASSLRVQRGEKPIYNEQF
TRBV28	12	many	ASSLAGGPSEQY
TRBV24-1	13	few	ATSLTGNAYNEQF
TRBV27	14	few	ASSWAGQLNTGELF
TRBV5-1	13	.	ASSLRHGDNYGYT
TRBV27	18	.	ASSLPTTGTSGSSYNEQF
TRBV11-2	13	many	ASSLGGASGNTIY
TRBV27	12	many	ASSLGPGTGELF
TRBV24-1	13	many	ATSDRPGGSYGYT
TRBV12-3/TRBV12-4	13	many	ASSLVAYSGNTIY
TRBV19	18	.	ASSVPWGQGGAGTADTQY
TRBV5-1	13	.	ASRLDMLMINEQF
TRBV6-1	14	few	ASRDSGPSSYNEQF
TRBV5-6	12	.	ASSLRQGGEKLF
TRBV5-1	14	.	ASSLEASGNTDTQY
TRBV3-1	12	few	ASSPGPGYGEQY
TRBV20-1	9	many	SAREYNRQY
TRBV7-2	13	.	ASSLVGPRGGEQY
TRBV13	12	.	ASSFVQGASPLH
TRBV5-6	14	few	ASNGQGTAVTGELF